This TCR beta chain was sequenced during a study of Graves' ophthalmopathy and Graves' hyperthyroidism. About the research overall: Pretreatment peripheral blood was obtained at initial diagnosis.

TCR beta CDR3 regions were amplified from RNA transcripts. HTBI primers primed a first-round RT-PCR, and a second-round multiplex PCR followed. TCRdb reanalysed the multiplex PCR reads using MiXCR and keeps one entry per CDR3 protein. The table includes around 660,000 distinct CDR3 sequences, 35% to 50% detected once. Study-level points and caveats: A classifier, a 13-signature model, separated ophthalmopathy from stable hyperthyroidism with 87.88% sensitivity and 65% to 83% specificity.

None of the included patients had other autoimmune diseases, uncontrolled infections, pregnancy or lactation, as these led to exclusion. The germline CDR1 and CDR2 sequences are SGHNT and YENEEA. CDR3 length: 17 residues. V was shortened by 5 bases and J by 2 bases, with 19 bases between the two germline ends. Note on this clonotype: The antigen remains unidentified.

The J gene is TRBJ1-5, the V gene TRBV11-3; D gene uncertain. The receptor's source is an adult man with Graves' ophthalmopathy. The sequenced sample was peripheral blood. CDR3 in DNA: TGTGCCAGCAGCCCTAGACCGATTCCGTGGGGCAATCAGCCCCAGCATTTT. Amino acids: CASSPRPIPWGNQPQHF.